This entry lists 26 T cell receptor beta chains sequenced from one sample in a study of spatial heterogeneity in lung cancer. TCRdb reanalysed the 5' RACE reads using MiXCR and keeps one entry per CDR3 protein. The sample yields tens of thousands of distinct CDR3 sequences, roughly 12% seen once. The time point: sample taken at primary tumor resection. Extraction of whole RNA from tumor, nontumor lung or frozen PBMC preceded unsorted sequencing. The source material was PBMCs, sampled at surgery. These receptor sequences come from a male donor with early-stage non-small cell lung cancer.

The chain joins TRBV13 to TRBJ2-2; possibly TRBD2 for D (5 bases). The V gene's germline CDR1 is PRHDT and CDR2 FYEKMQ (reference sequence). The CDR3 is 15 residues long. The ends were cut back, 11 bases at V and 0 bases at J, with 16 bases in the middle. CDR3 coding DNA: TGTGCCCTCCGCCGCACGGGGTCGAACACCGGGGAGCTGTTTTTT. Amino acid sequence: CALRRTGSNTGELFF. The full variable domain, with the rest looked up from reference TRBV13 and TRBJ2-2, is AAGVIQSPRHLIKEKRETATLKCYPIPRHDTVYWYQQGPGQDPQFLISFYEKMQSDKGSIPDRFSAQQFSDYHSELNMSSLELGDSALYFCALRRTGSNTGELFFGEGSRLTVL.

This clonotype was counted ten times or more. The J gene is TRBJ2-7, the V gene TRBV20-1; the match to TRBD2 covers 9 bases. CDR1 is DFQATT, CDR2 SNEGSKA, per germline (reference sequence). Trimming took 1 base from V and 0 from J; bases not matched to a gene: 19. The CDR3 consists of 20 residues. The CDR3 reads CSARALFTGATSGSSYEQYF. CDR3 DNA sequence: TGCAGTGCTAGAGCCCTCTTCACAGGGGCGACTAGCGGAAGCTCCTACGAGCAGTACTTC.

The chain couples TRBV12-3 or TRBV12-4 to TRBJ1-5, with D tentatively TRBD1 (6 bases). The CDR3 is made up of 14 amino acids. V was pared by 6 bases and J by 7 bases, with 16 bases between. The CDR3: CASSLQGEGQPQHF. The CDR3 DNA is TGTGCCAGCAGCCTACAGGGAGAAGGGCAGCCCCAGCATTTT.

The J gene is TRBJ1-2, the V gene TRBV20-1; TRBD1 might be the D (5 bases). This CDR3 is 15 amino acids long. Germline V gene data show CDR1 as DFQATT and CDR2 as SNEGSKA (reference sequence). Deletions cut 0 bases from V and 4 bases from J, with 15 bases between. The DNA for the CDR3 is TGCAGTGCTAGAGAAACAGCCGTAGGGGTCTATGGCTACACCTTC. It translates to CSARETAVGVYGYTF.

This clonotype was recorded once. The V call is TRBV28, the J call TRBJ2-7; D may match TRBD1 or TRBD2 (5 bases each). V lost 6 bases and J lost 5, with 14 bases in between. Per the germline V gene, CDR1 is MDHEN and CDR2 is SYDVKM. This CDR3 region has 13 residues. Here the CDR3 reads CASRRMGVDEQYF. Here the CDR3 DNA reads TGTGCCAGCAGGAGGATGGGGGTTGACGAGCAGTACTTC. The whole variable domain, filled in from reference TRBV28 and TRBJ2-7, reads DVKVTQSSRYLVKRTGEKVFLECVQDMDHENMFWYRQDPGLGLRLIYFSYDVKMKEKGDIPEGYSVSREKKERFSLILESASTNQTSMYLCASRRMGVDEQYFGPGTRLTVT.

The rearrangement joins TRBV7-9 to TRBJ2-5; D might be TRBD1 (6 bases). Germline V gives CDR1 SEHNR, CDR2 FQNEAQ (reference sequence). V was shortened by 2 bases and J by 1 base, with 11 bases between the two germline ends. The CDR3 length is 15 residues. In nucleotides, the CDR3 is TGTGCCAGCAGCTTAAGTCAGGGGCCCCAAGAGACCCAGTACTTC. Translated: CASSLSQGPQETQYF.

The CDR3 spells CASSTQGYADTQYF. CDR3 coding DNA: TGCGCCAGCAGCACGCAGGGATATGCAGATACGCAGTATTTT. The rearrangement links TRBV5-1 to TRBJ2-3, with D perhaps matching TRBD1 (5 bases). The germline V and J ends were trimmed by 4 bases and 4 bases, with 13 bases remaining between them. CDR3 length: 14 amino acids. The germline V gene encodes CDR1 SGHRS and CDR2 YFSETQ.

This clonotype was detected ten times or more. The V gene is TRBV20-1, the J gene TRBJ2-2, with 8 nucleotides matching TRBD1. Germline CDR1 DFQATT, CDR2 SNEGSKA (reference sequence). V lost 5 bases and J lost 3; bases outside the gene matches: 2. The CDR3 covers 13 residues. This CDR3 reads CSARQGHTGELFF. The CDR3 bases are TGCAGTGCTCGACAGGGGCACACCGGGGAGCTGTTTTTT.

The rearrangement joins TRBV25-1 to TRBJ2-2; TRBD1 matches 8 bases. J lost 5 bases, V lost 1 base, and 3 bases had no gene match. From germline, CDR1 is MGHDK and CDR2 SYGVNS. The CDR3 has 15 residues. The DNA of the CDR3 is TGTGCCAGCAGTGAATGGGACAGGTTTACCGGGGAGCTGTTTTTT. This translates into CASSEWDRFTGELFF.

This clonotype has at least ten counts. The V call is TRBV7-3, the J call TRBJ1-1; TRBD1 is a possible D gene (5 bases). The ends were cut back, 2 bases at V and 4 bases at J, with 8 bases in the middle. Germline values: CDR1 SGHTA, CDR2 FQGTGA. This CDR3 comprises 13 residues. CDR3 DNA sequence: TGTGCCAGCAGCTTATGGGGGGGCACTGAAGCTTTCTTT. It specifies CASSLWGGTEAFF.

This clonotype was observed a few times. This sequence joins TRBV6-1 and TRBJ2-5; 7 bases align to TRBD2. With 3 bases clipped from V and 5 bases from J, the junction kept 3 bases outside the gene matches. There are 13 residues in the CDR3. Germline V gene lookup returns CDR1 MNHNS and CDR2 SASEGT. The CDR3 spells CASSENGGETQYF. The DNA of the CDR3 is TGTGCCAGCAGTGAGAACGGGGGGGAGACCCAGTACTTC.

Only a few counts were recorded for this clonotype. The chain combines TRBV7-2 with TRBJ2-5; 12 positions match TRBD2. This CDR3 is 13 amino acids long. Unmatched junction bases numbered 5, after V lost 11 bases and J lost 4 bases. Germline loops: CDR1 SGHTA, CDR2 FQGNSA. The CDR3 nucleotides read TGTGCCTCGGGACTAGCGGGTCGAGAGACCCAGTACTTC. As protein: CASGLAGRETQYF.

This clonotype turned up a few times. The junction departs from germline at one end; a sequencing error may be responsible. This rearrangement joins TRBV29-1 to TRBJ1-1; TRBD1 is a possible D gene (5 bases). Germline V lookup: CDR1 SQVTM, CDR2 ANQGSEA. This CDR3 has 11 residues. The CDR3 region has the DNA TGCAGCGTTGAAGTGGGGGGTAGGTGGGTTTTT. Protein product: CSVEVGGRWVF.

V is TRBV6-5 and J is TRBJ1-4, with D tentatively TRBD1 (6 bases). V lost 0 bases, J lost 3 bases, and 8 bases lay in between. The length of the CDR3 is 15 residues. CDR1 is MNHEY, CDR2 SVGAGI, per germline. CDR3 amino acids: CASSYSSGANEKLFF. Here the CDR3 DNA reads TGTGCCAGCAGTTACTCTTCAGGGGCTAATGAAAAACTGTTTTTT.

This clonotype was seen only once. The V and J genes are TRBV9 and TRBJ2-1; no reliable D call. CDR1 SGDLS and CDR2 YYNGEE come from the germline V gene. The CDR3 length is 11 residues. Between the trimmed V and J ends, which lost 3 bases and 5 bases, there was a span of 3 bases. The CDR3 bases are TGTGCCAGCAGCGGAAACAATGAGCAGTTCTTC. Amino acid sequence: CASSGNNEQFF. The whole variable domain, filled in from reference TRBV9 and TRBJ2-1, reads DSGVTQTPKHLITATGQRVTLRCSPRSGDLSVYWYQQSLDQGLQFLIQYYNGEERAKGNILERFSAQQFPDLHSELNLSSLELGDSALYFCASSGNNEQFFGPGTRLTVL.

The table lists this clonotype with a few counts. J is TRBJ2-5 and V is TRBV5-6; weak D call: TRBD1 (5 bases). V was pared by 4 bases and J by 9 bases, with 16 bases between. Germline loops: CDR1 SGHDT, CDR2 YYEEEE. The CDR3 length is 13 residues. The CDR3 region has the DNA TGTGCCAGCAGCCAACCTTTGTGGGGCCCCCAGTACTTC. Its translation: CASSQPLWGPQYF.

The chain carries TRBV19 and TRBJ1-4; 9 positions agree with TRBD1. CDR3 length equals 16 residues. Germline V gene lookup returns CDR1 LNHDA and CDR2 SQIVND (reference sequence). Trimming removed 5 bases from V and 0 bases from J; junction bases left unmatched: 4. CDR3 loop: CASSPRQGATNEKLFF. CDR3 in DNA: TGTGCCAGTAGTCCACGACAGGGGGCAACTAATGAAAAACTGTTTTTT.

V usage is TRBV6-1 and J usage is TRBJ2-7, with D possibly matching TRBD1 (5 bases). Germline CDR1 and CDR2: MNHNS and SASEGT. Trimming shortened V by 6 bases and J by 3 bases, and 21 bases separated the two germline ends. CDR3 length equals 16 residues. The CDR3 nucleotides read TGTGCCAGCAGAAAAGATGGGCAGTTAGGGGTCTACGAGCAGTACTTC. It is translated as CASRKDGQLGVYEQYF.

This clonotype was picked up a small number of times. V usage is TRBV5-1 and J usage is TRBJ1-1; the match to TRBD1 covers 7 bases. The junction had 8 bases not matched to a gene; V was cut back by 4 bases and J by 2 bases. The CDR3 has 15 amino acids. Germline CDR1 SGHRS, CDR2 YFSETQ. CDR3 residues: CASSPRTGVNTEAFF. The CDR3 DNA sequence: TGCGCCAGCAGCCCCAGGACAGGAGTAAACACTGAAGCTTTCTTT.

The table lists this clonotype with a few counts. This chain links TRBV4-1 with TRBJ2-2; D ambiguous. Trimming took 4 bases from V and 5 from J, leaving 14 bases between them. The CDR3 extends over 15 amino acids. Per germline, CDR1 MGHRA and CDR2 YSYEKL. The CDR3 DNA reads TGCGCCAGCAGCCGCACGCTGACTGGAACCGGGGAGCTGTTTTTT. It yields the protein CASSRTLTGTGELFF.

This clonotype was seen at least ten times. The chain has TRBV6-5 and TRBJ2-2, with 12 bases aligning to TRBD2. The CDR3 runs to 15 residues. The germline CDR1 and CDR2 sequences are MNHEY and SVGAGI. The V segment lost 6 bases and the J segment 5 bases; nucleotides outside the gene matches: 4. CDR3 in DNA: TGTGCCAGCAGAGGGACTAGCGGGCGAACCGGGGAGCTGTTTTTT. Its protein product is CASRGTSGRTGELFF.

Many counts were recorded for this clonotype. Here the CDR3 reads CASSQEGTEAFF. The DNA of the CDR3 is TGTGCCAGCAGCCAGGAGGGCACTGAAGCTTTCTTT. The J gene is TRBJ1-1, the V gene TRBV7-9; D call uncertain. Germline V gives CDR1 SEHNR, CDR2 FQNEAQ (reference sequence). CDR3 length: 12 amino acids. The V gene lost 5 bases and the J gene lost 4 bases, with 8 bases spanning the gap.

The rearrangement joins TRBV5-4 to TRBJ2-3, with TRBD1 matching over 8 bases. With V trimmed by 2 bases and J by 2 bases, 10 bases remained unmatched. CDR1 is SGHNT and CDR2 is YYREEE in the germline V gene (reference sequence). There are 17 residues in the CDR3. The CDR3 protein is CASSFRTGGSTTDTQYF. The DNA of the CDR3 is TGTGCCAGCAGCTTTAGAACAGGGGGATCGACCACAGATACGCAGTATTTT.

The chain uses TRBV7-2 and TRBJ2-3; TRBD2 aligns across 14 bases. Germline V gives CDR1 SGHTA, CDR2 FQGNSA. The CDR3 has 17 amino acids. V dropped 4 bases and J dropped 1; count of bases not matched to a gene: 4. CDR3 residues: CASSSRLAGGRTDTQYF. The CDR3 nucleotides are TGTGCCAGCAGCTCGCGACTAGCGGGGGGGCGCACAGATACGCAGTATTTT.

This chain links TRBV29-1 with TRBJ2-3; the match to TRBD1 covers 10 bases. V lost 5 bases and J lost 0; bases outside the gene matches: 5. CDR3 length equals 15 residues. From germline, CDR1 is SQVTM and CDR2 ANQGSEA. The CDR3 DNA is TGCAGCGTTTCGCCGGGACAGGGGAGCACAGATACGCAGTATTTT. This sequence encodes CSVSPGQGSTDTQYF.

CDR3 nucleotides: TGTGCCAGCAGTGAATATGCAGGACCGCGGAATTCACCCCTCCACTTT. Translated: CASSEYAGPRNSPLHF. V usage is TRBV25-1 and J usage is TRBJ1-6; D is uncertain. There are 16 residues in the CDR3. V was clipped by 0 bases and J by 7 bases, with 13 bases between them. Germline V CDR1 and CDR2: MGHDK, SYGVNS.